A single sample is the source of the 19 T cell receptor beta chains below, sequenced in a study of blood T cell repertoires in COVID-19. Repertoires were generated with immunoSEQ multiplex PCR, while TCRdb's copy carries only in-frame clones and drops some. The profile shows some 150,000 clones, 75% to 85% of them singletons. The specimen was peripheral blood. These receptors were obtained from a woman aged 45-65 years in a cohort sampled during active or convalescent COVID-19.

V and J are TRBV30 and TRBJ1-3; possibly TRBD1 for D (5 bases). The CDR3 has 15 residues. V lost 1 base to trimming and J lost 0 bases, with 10 bases between them. From germline, CDR1 is GTSNPN and CDR2 SVGIG (reference sequence). CDR3 in amino acids: CAWSGGDSSGNTIYF. The CDR3 DNA sequence: TGTGCCTGGAGTGGGGGGGATAGCTCTGGAAACACCATATATTTT.

The J gene is TRBJ2-1, the V gene TRBV6-4, with a tentative D call TRBD2 (5 bases). Germline V lookup: CDR1 MRHNA, CDR2 SNTAGT. The CDR3 sequence is 16 residues long. Trimming left V 4 bases short and J 4 bases short, with 17 bases between. The CDR3 DNA sequence: TGTGCCAGCAGTGTCGGACTCCAAACCCAATACAATGAGCAGTTCTTC. Translating gives CASSVGLQTQYNEQFF.

This chain joins TRBV9 and TRBJ2-3; 15 nucleotides agree with TRBD2. V was clipped by 5 bases and J by 8 bases; unmatched bases: 9. The V gene's germline CDR1 is SGDLS and CDR2 YYNGEE. The CDR3 consists of 16 residues. CDR3 sequence reads: CASSESGLAGGLTQYF. The CDR3 DNA is TGTGCCAGCAGTGAGAGCGGACTAGCGGGGGGGCTTACGCAGTATTTT.

The chain combines TRBV5-6 with TRBJ1-3; TRBD1 is a possible D gene (6 bases). V lost 3 bases and J 0 bases, leaving 13 bases between the germline ends. The CDR3 totals 16 residues. Germline CDR1 is SGHDT and CDR2 is YYEEEE. The CDR3 nucleotides read TGTGCCAGCAGCTGGGGGCGGCGGAACTCTGGAAACACCATATATTTT. Protein sequence: CASSWGRRNSGNTIYF.

The rearrangement joins TRBV2 to TRBJ2-7, with unresolved D. CDR1 and CDR2 from the germline V gene are SNHLY and FYNNEI. The CDR3 extends over 14 amino acids. Trimming removed 2 bases at V and 2 bases at J, with 10 bases between. CDR3 protein: CASSEQVPTYEQYF. CDR3 nucleotide sequence: TGTGCCAGCAGTGAACAGGTCCCGACCTACGAGCAGTACTTC. The full variable domain, completed using reference TRBV2 and TRBJ2-7, is EPEVTQTPSHQVTQMGQEVILRCVPISNHLYFYWYRQILGQKVEFLVSFYNNEISEKSEIFDDQFSVERPDGSNFTLKIRSTKLEDSAMYFCASSEQVPTYEQYFGPGTRLTVT.

The rearrangement uses TRBV6-5 and TRBJ1-1; 7 bases agree with TRBD1. Germline loops: CDR1 MNHEY, CDR2 SVGAGI. This CDR3 contains 14 residues. Trimming cost V 6 bases and J 1 base; bases outside gene matches: 5. In nucleotides, the CDR3 is TGTGCCAGCAGGAAACAGGGGTCGAACACTGAAGCTTTCTTT. Translating it yields CASRKQGSNTEAFF.

The table lists this clone with many counts. This sequence joins TRBV3-1 (or the pseudogene TRBV3-2) and TRBJ2-5, with D unresolved. Per the germline V gene, CDR1 is LGHDT and CDR2 is YNNKEL (reference sequence). CDR3 length: 13 amino acids. Trimming removed 1 base from V and 3 bases from J, with 6 bases in between. CDR3 in DNA: TGTGCCAGCAGCCAAGGACTGAAAGAGACCCAGTACTTC. It is translated as CASSQGLKETQYF.

The genes are TRBV3-1 (or the pseudogene TRBV3-2) and TRBJ1-6; D is undetermined. V was trimmed by 1 base and J by 6 bases, leaving 7 bases between them. CDR1 and CDR2 (germline): LGHDT, YNNKEL (reference sequence). The CDR3 loop spans 14 amino acids. The CDR3 sequence: CASSQGLINSPLHF. CDR3 in DNA: TGTGCCAGCAGCCAAGGGCTGATTAATTCACCCCTCCACTTT.

The chain links TRBV30 to TRBJ1-2; D remains ambiguous. Germline loops: CDR1 GTSNPN, CDR2 SVGIG (reference sequence). This CDR3 comprises 12 residues. The germline V and J ends were trimmed by 4 bases and 8 bases, with 14 bases remaining between them. The CDR3 nucleotides read TGTGCCTGGACCTTGGGGAGTAGGGGCTACACCTTC. Its protein product is CAWTLGSRGYTF. Full variable domain (remainder filled in from reference TRBV30 and TRBJ1-2): SQTIHQWPATLVQPVGSPLSLECTVEGTSNPNLYWYRQAAGRGLQLLFYSVGIGQISSEVPQNLSASRPQDRQFILSSKKLLLSDSGFYLCAWTLGSRGYTFGSGTRLTVV.

The sample holds one count of this clone. This sequence joins TRBV11-3 and TRBJ1-1; perhaps TRBD1 as D (6 bases). The CDR3 consists of 15 residues. V lost 5 bases, J lost 3 bases, and 16 bases lay in between. CDR1 is SGHNT, CDR2 YENEEA, per germline. Here the CDR3 DNA reads TGTGCCAGCAGCCCTGGGGGCCCCCCGGACACTGAAGCTTTCTTT. Translation: CASSPGGPPDTEAFF.

This clone was seen only once. This chain joins TRBV18 and TRBJ2-1; 9 bases fit TRBD2. The length of the CDR3 is 18 residues. V shed 0 bases, J shed 0 bases, and the junction held 6 bases outside the gene matches. Germline values: CDR1 KGHSH, CDR2 LQKENI. CDR3 sequence (DNA): TGTGCCAGCTCACCACCGGGTAGCGGGGGAGGCTCCTACAATGAGCAGTTCTTC. Translation gives CASSPPGSGGGSYNEQFF. Together with reference TRBV18 and TRBJ2-1, the CDR3 gives the full variable domain: NAGVMQNPRHLVRRRGQEARLRCSPMKGHSHVYWYRQLPEEGLKFMVYLQKENIIDESGMPKERFSAEFPKEGPSILRIQQVVRGDSAAYFCASSPPGSGGGSYNEQFFGPGTRLTVL.

The chain's CDR3 is CAWRTLGGETGELFF. CDR3 in DNA: TGTGCCTGGAGAACCCTGGGGGGTGAAACCGGGGAGCTGTTTTTT. The chain has TRBV30 and TRBJ2-2; a possible D gene is TRBD2 (6 bases). The CDR3 is 15 amino acids. V was shortened by 3 bases and J by 5 bases, with 16 bases between the two germline ends. CDR1 and CDR2 (germline): GTSNPN, SVGIG (reference sequence).

The chain couples TRBV10-3 to TRBJ1-3; 9 positions match TRBD1. Germline V gives CDR1 ENHRY, CDR2 SYGVKD. V was pared by 5 bases and J by 4 bases, with 6 bases of the junction left unmatched. The CDR3 length is 15 residues. CDR3 in DNA: TGTGCCATCAGTACCCAGGGACAGGGAGGAAACACCATATATTTT. It specifies CAISTQGQGGNTIYF.

The chain has TRBV9 and TRBJ1-5; tentative D call: TRBD1 (6 bases). This CDR3 is 15 amino acids long. Germline V gene lookup returns CDR1 SGDLS and CDR2 YYNGEE. With 3 bases removed from V and 0 bases from J, the gap between germline ends came to 10 bases. This chain's CDR3 is CASSATGNSNQPQHF. The DNA of the CDR3 is TGTGCCAGCAGCGCCACAGGGAATAGCAATCAGCCCCAGCATTTT.

The chain is built from TRBV18 and TRBJ2-7, with 11 positions matching TRBD1. There are 15 residues in the CDR3. Germline V gene lookup returns CDR1 KGHSH and CDR2 LQKENI. Trimming at V came to 5 bases and at J to 2 bases, leaving 5 bases not matched to a gene. CDR3 in DNA: TGTGCCAGCTCAACCGGGACAGGGGGTGCCTACGAGCAGTACTTC. This gives the protein CASSTGTGGAYEQYF.

The CDR3, as DNA: TGTGCCAGCAGTTACTCAGGGGATAATGGCTACACCTTC. Its protein is CASSYSGDNGYTF. The chain links TRBV6-5 to TRBJ1-2; a weak D match, TRBD1 (5 bases). Trimming removed 0 bases at V and 6 bases at J, with 8 bases between. Germline V gene sequence: CDR1 MNHEY, CDR2 SVGAGI. The length of the CDR3 is 13 residues.

The chain combines TRBV14 with TRBJ2-3; 11 bases line up with TRBD2. Looked up from germline, CDR1 is SGHDN and CDR2 is FVKESK. Losses at the gene ends were 6 bases for V and 2 bases for J; bases not matched to a gene: 13. The CDR3 is 18 residues long. As DNA, the CDR3 is TGTGCCAGCAGGATCCGGGCTAGCGGGGGGCTCTCCACAGATACGCAGTATTTT. It codes for CASRIRASGGLSTDTQYF.

The chain joins TRBV3-1 (or the pseudogene TRBV3-2) to TRBJ2-5; 12 nucleotides line up with TRBD2. Germline V CDR1 and CDR2: LGHDT, YNNKEL (reference sequence). This CDR3 is built from 17 residues. After removal of 1 base from V and 5 bases from J, the junction contained 8 bases not matched to a gene. The CDR3 DNA reads as TGTGCCAGCAGCCAAGCGGCTAGCGGGGGGGCCGGGGAGACCCAGTACTTC. Translating gives CASSQAASGGAGETQYF.

The chain uses TRBV30 and TRBJ2-5; possibly TRBD2 for D (6 bases). Germline CDR1 reads GTSNPN; CDR2 reads SVGIG (reference sequence). The V end lost 8 bases, the J end lost 5 bases, and 12 bases lay between the germline ends. The CDR3 length is 11 residues. The CDR3 DNA follows: TGTGCCCGGCGGGGTGGGGAGACCCAGTACTTC. This translates into CARRGGETQYF.